Included here is one T cell receptor (beta chain) sequence, with context. Its antigen remains unidentified. The data originate from a study of T cell repertoires in cytomegalovirus infection. Across the study: Indications of both CMV infection and matching HLA type were provided by public TCR beta signatures.

TCRdb processed the reads anew with MiXCR; each CDR3 protein has one entry. This sample has some 800,000 distinct CDR3 sequences, with 29% found just once. V was trimmed by 6 bases and J by 1 base, leaving 15 bases between them. CDR3 length equals 15 residues. The V gene's germline CDR1 is MDHEN and CDR2 SYDVKM. This receptor was identified in a human donor in good health (CMV status not recorded). Some clones in this sample may be carry-over from other donors' samples. The sequencing here drew on cultured CD8+ T cells from PBMCs, taken from culture after CMV antigen stimulation. The gene calls are TRBV28 and TRBJ1-1; the D is unclear. The CDR3 protein is CASSPPRVGNTEAFF. The CDR3 region has the DNA TGTGCCAGCAGCCCCCCCCGGGTAGGGAACACTGAAGCTTTCTTT.